Shown below are 22 T cell receptor beta chains from a single sample sequenced in a study of T-cell reconstitution after alpha-beta-depleted transplantation in children. Preparation of the TCRbeta library was carried out with unique molecular identifiers. TCRdb redid the calling of the PCR reads with MiXCR, one entry per CDR3 protein. The sample includes some 490,000 distinct CDR3 sequences, roughly an eighth of them seen just once. The source was PBMCs from the stem cell graft donor, collected from the stem cell graft. All receptors come from a human donor who donated a stem cell graft to a child with combined immunodeficiency.

This chain joins TRBV19 and TRBJ1-1, with D tentatively TRBD1 (6 bases). Germline V lookup: CDR1 LNHDA, CDR2 SQIVND (reference sequence). The CDR3 covers 10 residues. V lost 3 bases and J 12 bases, leaving 8 bases between the germline ends. The CDR3 DNA sequence: TGTGCCAGTAGTATGGGGGCGACTTTCTTT. Amino acids: CASSMGATFF. The entire variable domain, with the rest obtained from reference TRBV19 and TRBJ1-1, is as follows: DGGITQSPKYLFRKEGQNVTLSCEQNLNHDAMYWYRQDPGQGLRLIYYSQIVNDFQKGDIAEGYSVSREKKESFPLTVTSAQKNPTAFYLCASSMGATFFGQGTRLTVV.

The sample holds many counts of this clonotype. The chain employs TRBV20-1 and TRBJ2-2, with D perhaps given as TRBD1 or TRBD2 (5 bases each). This CDR3 is 13 amino acids long. Trimming pared 6 bases from V and 6 bases from J, leaving 14 bases between. Germline-derived CDR1 and CDR2 are DFQATT and SNEGSKA (reference sequence). CDR3 sequence: CSAPQGPPGELFF. The DNA for the CDR3 is TGCAGTGCACCTCAGGGACCTCCCGGGGAGCTGTTTTTT.

This clonotype has ten or more counts. The chain has TRBV20-1 and TRBJ2-7; 8 bases are a match to TRBD2. Trimming cost V 4 bases and J 7 bases; bases outside gene matches: 18. Germline V CDR1 and CDR2: DFQATT, SNEGSKA (reference sequence). There are 16 residues in the CDR3. The CDR3 sequence: CSAKFLRGAPIGEQYF. In DNA form, the CDR3 reads TGCAGTGCTAAGTTTCTGCGGGGGGCGCCTATAGGGGAGCAGTACTTC.

This clonotype was recorded at least ten times. The chain uses TRBV12-3 or TRBV12-4 and TRBJ2-1; 7 bases are shared with TRBD2. CDR3 size: 16 residues. The V segment lost 3 bases and the J segment 5 bases; nucleotides outside the gene matches: 10. Here the CDR3 DNA reads TGTGCCAGCAGTTTTTTTAGGGCTAGCGGCCACAATGAGCAGTTCTTC. Encoded protein: CASSFFRASGHNEQFF.

The sample holds a few counts of this clonotype. The J gene is TRBJ2-5, the V gene TRBV7-2; possibly TRBD2 for D (6 bases). The CDR3 loop spans 16 amino acids. Trimming took off 1 base at V and 0 bases at J, with 12 bases between the two ends. From germline, CDR1 is SGHTA and CDR2 FQGNSA. CDR3 protein: CASSLDGTGYQETQYF. The DNA of the CDR3 is TGTGCCAGCAGCTTAGACGGGACTGGTTACCAAGAGACCCAGTACTTC.

The table lists this clonotype with many counts. The rearrangement joins TRBV7-2 to TRBJ2-5; no reliable D call. This CDR3 has 14 residues. Germline V lookup: CDR1 SGHTA, CDR2 FQGNSA. V lost 1 base and J lost 5, with 11 bases in between. CDR3 nucleotide sequence: TGTGCCAGCAGCTTAGAAGTGCGACGGGAGACCCAGTACTTC. It is translated as CASSLEVRRETQYF.

This clonotype occurred many times. The V and J genes are TRBV10-3 and TRBJ2-7, with 9 bases aligning to TRBD1. The length of the CDR3 is 15 residues. V dropped 0 bases and J dropped 5; count of bases not matched to a gene: 5. The germline CDR1 and CDR2 sequences are ENHRY and SYGVKD. CDR3 sequence reads: CAISESGQGEDEQYF. The CDR3 nucleotides are TGTGCCATCAGTGAGTCGGGACAGGGAGAAGACGAGCAGTACTTC.

This clonotype was counted many times. DNA of the CDR3: TGTGCCAGCAGTGACAACGGGAACACTGAAGCTTTCTTT. It yields the protein CASSDNGNTEAFF. The V call is TRBV6-4, the J call TRBJ1-1, with no clear D. V lost 2 bases and J 1 base, leaving 5 bases between the germline ends. Per germline, CDR1 MRHNA and CDR2 SNTAGT. This CDR3 region has 13 residues.

This clonotype was recorded at least ten times. This rearrangement joins TRBV24-1 to TRBJ2-3; no clear D gene. CDR1 and CDR2 from the germline V gene are KGHDR and SFDVKD. Trimming pared 5 bases from V and 5 bases from J, leaving 10 bases between. CDR3 length equals 13 residues. CDR3 coding DNA: TGTGCCACCAGTGGTCTGGAGATAGATACGCAGTATTTT. Translated: CATSGLEIDTQYF.

This clonotype was observed a handful of times. The chain links TRBV4-2 to TRBJ1-4; 7 positions match TRBD1. The J segment lost 7 bases and the V segment lost 2 bases, leaving 10 bases of the junction unmatched. The CDR3 is 16 residues long. Germline CDR1 LGHNA, CDR2 YNFKEQ. The CDR3 here is CASSQFLGTAGEKLFF. The CDR3 DNA reads as TGTGCCAGCAGCCAATTCCTTGGGACAGCGGGTGAAAAACTGTTTTTT.

The V call is TRBV6-5, the J call TRBJ1-5; weak D call: TRBD1 (5 bases). V lost 4 bases and J 3 bases, leaving 10 bases between the germline ends. The CDR3 sequence is 14 residues long. CDR1 is MNHEY and CDR2 is SVGAGI in the germline V gene. The CDR3 is CASSLRDYNQPQHF. CDR3 DNA sequence: TGTGCCAGCAGTTTGAGGGACTACAATCAGCCCCAGCATTTT.

This chain connects TRBV25-1 to TRBJ2-3, with TRBD2 identical over 14 bases. The CDR3 loop spans 14 amino acids. Germline CDR1 and CDR2: MGHDK and SYGVNS. For the CDR3, the DNA is TGTGCAGTGGGGACTAGCGGGGGCCGGGCTACGCAGTATTTT. This sequence encodes CAVGTSGGRATQYF.

The chain uses TRBV5-6 and TRBJ2-5, with a possible D match to TRBD1 (5 bases). Germline CDR1 SGHDT, CDR2 YYEEEE. V was shortened by 0 bases and J by 0 bases, with 9 bases between the two germline ends. This CDR3 contains 15 residues. CDR3 residues: CASSLVGAYQETQYF. Written as DNA, the CDR3 is TGTGCCAGCAGCTTGGTAGGGGCGTACCAAGAGACCCAGTACTTC. Full variable domain (missing parts from reference TRBV5-6 and TRBJ2-5): DAGVTQSPTHLIKTRGQQVTLRCSPKSGHDTVSWYQQALGQGPQFIFQYYEEEERQRGNFPDRFSGHQFPNYSSELNVNALLLGDSALYLCASSLVGAYQETQYFGPGTRLLVL.

This clonotype was counted a single time. This chain joins TRBV9 and TRBJ2-7, with TRBD1 matching over 10 bases. Germline V lookup: CDR1 SGDLS, CDR2 YYNGEE. CDR3 length: 16 amino acids. The ends lost 4 bases at V and 1 base at J; junction bases unmatched: 8. The DNA for the CDR3 is TGTGCCAGCAGCCCCCGGGGGGACAGGGGTTCCTACGAGCAGTACTTC. Protein sequence: CASSPRGDRGSYEQYF.

This clonotype was detected only a few times. The CDR3 sequence is CASSWAENQPQHF. CDR3 sequence (DNA): TGTGCCAGCAGTTGGGCAGAGAATCAGCCCCAGCATTTT. The chain links TRBV12-3 or TRBV12-4 to TRBJ1-5; no reliable D call. The CDR3 consists of 13 residues. V lost 4 bases to trimming and J lost 4 bases, with 8 bases between them.

This clonotype was seen repeatedly, ten times or more. V usage is TRBV28 and J usage is TRBJ2-7; D unclear. Germline lookup yields CDR1 MDHEN and CDR2 SYDVKM. V was trimmed by 5 bases and J by 1 base, leaving 12 bases between them. This CDR3 has 14 residues. CDR3: CASSRLNPSYEQYF. The CDR3 nucleotides are TGTGCCAGCAGTCGCTTAAATCCGTCCTACGAGCAGTACTTC.

This clonotype was detected only a few times. The chain is built from TRBV11-2 and TRBJ1-5, with D possibly TRBD1 on 5 matching bases. V shed 0 bases and J shed 6 bases, with 12 bases lying between them. Germline values: CDR1 SGHAT, CDR2 FQNNGV. This CDR3 has 15 amino acids. The DNA for the CDR3 is TGTGCCAGCAGCTTAGATGGGGGTAACTCTCAGCCCCAGCATTTT. Its translation: CASSLDGGNSQPQHF.

This clonotype was seen ten or more times. This rearrangement joins TRBV5-1 to TRBJ2-7; D may be TRBD1 or TRBD2 (5 bases each). The CDR3 contains 14 residues. The ends were cut back, 2 bases at V and 2 bases at J, with 11 bases in the middle. Germline values: CDR1 SGHRS, CDR2 YFSETQ. The CDR3 protein is CASSFGDGTYEQYF. The CDR3 DNA sequence: TGCGCCAGCAGCTTTGGGGACGGTACCTACGAGCAGTACTTC.

This clonotype occurred a few times. The rearrangement uses TRBV4-1 and TRBJ2-1; D unclear. Germline CDR1 is MGHRA and CDR2 is YSYEKL. The CDR3 runs to 15 residues. V lost 3 bases and J lost 4, with 13 bases in between. The CDR3 nucleotides are TGCGCCAGCAGCCAGCGAGATCCCTCTTACAATGAGCAGTTCTTC. It specifies CASSQRDPSYNEQFF.

The V call is TRBV27, the J call TRBJ1-1, with D perhaps matching TRBD1 (6 bases). The CDR3 sequence is 16 residues long. Germline V gene lookup returns CDR1 MNHEY and CDR2 SMNVEV (reference sequence). Between the trimmed V and J ends, which lost 3 bases and 5 bases, there was a span of 19 bases. This chain's CDR3 is CASSFLHRVSRTEAFF. The DNA for the CDR3 is TGTGCCAGCAGTTTTTTACACAGGGTAAGCCGGACTGAAGCTTTCTTT.

This clonotype has a count of ten or more. The chain uses TRBV24-1 and TRBJ2-5, with TRBD1 identical over 7 bases. This CDR3 contains 16 residues. With 1 base clipped from V and 5 bases from J, the junction kept 9 bases outside the gene matches. The germline gives CDR1 KGHDR, CDR2 SFDVKD. CDR3 nucleotide sequence: TGTGCCACCAGTGATTTTAGTCGGACAGGACAGGAGACCCAGTACTTC. As protein: CATSDFSRTGQETQYF.

The sample holds many counts of this clonotype. The chain has TRBV15 and TRBJ1-4; possibly TRBD1 for D (6 bases). This CDR3 spans 15 amino acids. Trimming removed 0 bases at V and 8 bases at J, with 13 bases between. CDR1 and CDR2 (germline): LNHNV, YYDKDF (reference sequence). CDR3 nucleotides: TGTGCCACCAGCAGAGAGGAGGGGGTGAGGGAAAAACTGTTTTTT. It is translated as CATSREEGVREKLFF. Together with reference TRBV15 and TRBJ1-4, the CDR3 gives the full variable domain: DAMVIQNPRYQVTQFGKPVTLSCSQTLNHNVMYWYQQKSSQAPKLLFHYYDKDFNNEADTPDNFQSRRPNTSFCFLDIRSPGLGDTAMYLCATSREEGVREKLFFGSGTQLSVL.